The rows below give T cell receptor beta chains drawn from one sample of a study of shared clonotypes between healthy human individuals. The data were produced by immunoSEQ multiplex PCR, yet TCRdb's version contains in-frame clones alone and is incomplete. Of approximately 810,000 clones listed, about 91% are singletons. Source material: naive CD8+ T cells sorted from blood. The receptors stem from a man aged 25 to 45 in good health. Both conserved end residues are part of each CDR3. A D gene is named only where the DNA matches it firmly. A row's size may be missing; if present it is once, few, many or a size class.

TGTGCCAGCAGCCCTCAGCCCCATGAGCAGTTCTTC	CASSPQPHEQFF	.	12	once	TRBV9	TRBJ2-1
TGCAGTGCTGTTTTGAACACTGAAGCTTTCTTT	CSAVLNTEAFF	.	11	once	TRBV20-1	TRBJ1-1
TGCGCCAGCAGCCGATTAGCCCAAGAGACCCAGTACTTC	CASSRLAQETQYF	.	13	.	TRBV4-1	TRBJ2-5
TGTGCCAGCAGTCACCCGGGATCCCTCACAGATACGCAGTATTTT	CASSHPGSLTDTQYF	.	15	.	TRBV6-5	TRBJ2-3
TGCGCCAGCAGCTTGGGTCTAGCGTCTAGCACAGATACGCAGTATTTT	CASSLGLASSTDTQYF	.	16	.	TRBV5-1	TRBJ2-3
TGTGCCAGCAGCTGGGGGAACAGTATCCAAGAGACCCAGTACTTC	CASSWGNSIQETQYF	.	15	.	TRBV7-2	TRBJ2-5
TGTGCCAGCAGCTCAGTCGGACTGCAGTTCTTC	CASSSVGLQFF	.	11	.	TRBV11-2	TRBJ2-1
TGCAGCGCAAATTGGATCCAGGCCTCTGGGGCCAACGTCCTGACTTTC	CSANWIQASGANVLTF	.	16	.	TRBV29-1	TRBJ2-6
TGCGCCAGCAGCCAAGACCCGACAACCCTTGGGAACATTCAGTACTTC	CASSQDPTTLGNIQYF	.	16	once	TRBV4-3	TRBJ2-4
TGTGCCAGCAGTACAGTCACGAACACTGAAGCTTTCTTT	CASSTVTNTEAFF	.	13	.	TRBV27	TRBJ1-1
TGTGCCAGCAGCGCGACAGGGGTGGGGAACACCTTC	CASSATGVGNTF	TRBD1	12	.	TRBV7-9	TRBJ1-2
TGTGCCAGCAGCGCTAGGCGCGGCGAGCAGTACTTC	CASSARRGEQYF	.	12	.	TRBV9	TRBJ2-7
TGTGCCAGCAGTTTGGCCAGGCCCAATGAGCAGTTCTTC	CASSLARPNEQFF	.	13	.	TRBV27	TRBJ2-1
TGTGCCAGCTCCGCGGAGACTAGCACAGATACGCAGTATTTT	CASSAETSTDTQYF	.	14	.	TRBV9	TRBJ2-3
TGTGCCAGCAGAGGGGGCTACGAGCAGTACTTC	CASRGGYEQYF	.	11	.	TRBV6-1	TRBJ2-7
TGTGCCAGCAGTGACAGGAGCTCTGGAAACACCATATATTTT	CASSDRSSGNTIYF	.	14	.	TRBV7-6	TRBJ1-3
TGTGCCAGCAGCTTAGGGGGACAGGAGACAGAAAAACTGTTTTTT	CASSLGGQETEKLFF	TRBD1	15	.	TRBV5-6	TRBJ1-4
TGTGCCAGCAGTTTATACACGGACAGGGGGAATCAGCCCCAGCATTTT	CASSLYTDRGNQPQHF	TRBD1	16	once	TRBV28	TRBJ1-5
TGTGCCAGTAGTCTCCTCGGACAGGGGCTCGACGAGCAGTACTTC	CASSLLGQGLDEQYF	TRBD1	15	.	TRBV19	TRBJ2-7
TGTGCCAGCAGCCCGGACAGGGCCAGAAACACCATATATTTT	CASSPDRARNTIYF	TRBD1	14	.	TRBV6-5	TRBJ1-3
TGCAGCGTTGAAGTGGGGGATCGAGCAGATACGCAGTATTTT	CSVEVGDRADTQYF	.	14	.	TRBV29-1	TRBJ2-3
TGCGCCAGCAGCTACGACACGGGACAGGTTCCCTACGAGCAGTACTTC	CASSYDTGQVPYEQYF	TRBD1	16	.	TRBV5-1	TRBJ2-7
TGCGCCAGCAGCCAAGAAATAATCCGGGACTCCCCCTCCTACGAGCAGTACTTC	CASSQEIIRDSPSYEQYF	.	18	.	TRBV4-3	TRBJ2-7
TGTGCCAGCAGTTACGTAGTCGGAGATGAGCAGTTCTTC	CASSYVVGDEQFF	.	13	once	TRBV6-5	TRBJ2-1
TGTGCCAGCGGGTGGGTTGGTGAAAAACTGTTTTTT	CASGWVGEKLFF	.	12	.	TRBV27	TRBJ1-4
TGTGCCAGCAGCACCCGGACTACGGTTGAGGATGAGCAGTTCTTC	CASSTRTTVEDEQFF	.	15	.	TRBV7-6	TRBJ2-1
TGTGCCAGCAGCTTAAACACGGGGAACACTGAAGCTTTCTTT	CASSLNTGNTEAFF	.	14	.	TRBV7-2	TRBJ1-1
TGTGCCAGCAGTTTAGGGACTAGCGGGAGTGCCTACAATGAGCAGTTCTTC	CASSLGTSGSAYNEQFF	TRBD2	17	.	TRBV27	TRBJ2-1
TGTGCCAGCAGTTTAAGGCGAACCGGGGAGCTGTTTTTT	CASSLRRTGELFF	.	13	.	TRBV27	TRBJ2-2
TGTGCCAGCAGCTTAAATGGGCGGGGCGGCAATCAGCCCCAGCATTTT	CASSLNGRGGNQPQHF	.	16	once	TRBV7-9	TRBJ1-5
TGTGCCAGCAGTTCTCCCGGGACTAGCTCCCACGAGCAGTACTTC	CASSSPGTSSHEQYF	TRBD2	15	.	TRBV7-6	TRBJ2-7
TGTGCCAGCAGCCACCGGGACGCCTTTTCGAACACCGGGGAGCTGTTTTTT	CASSHRDAFSNTGELFF	.	17	.	TRBV5-5	TRBJ2-2
TGTGCCTGGAGTGCAGAGGGACAGGCTAAGCATTTT	CAWSAEGQAKHF	TRBD1	12	.	TRBV30	TRBJ1-5
TGTGCCAGCAGCTTCAACCCTAACACCGGGGAGCTGTTTTTT	CASSFNPNTGELFF	.	14	.	TRBV11-2	TRBJ2-2
TGTGCCAGCAGCTTAAGCCCCCGGGTGGAGGCCTACGAGCAGTACTTC	CASSLSPRVEAYEQYF	.	16	.	TRBV7-2	TRBJ2-7
TGTGCCCTCTACCCGAGAGGGGGAGCCGTCTTCACCACATACAATGAGCAGTTCTTC	CALYPRGGAVFTTYNEQFF	.	19	.	TRBV5-8	TRBJ2-1
TGTGCCAGCAGCTTATGGGAGGAAGCTTTCTTT	CASSLWEEAFF	.	11	.	TRBV7-2	TRBJ1-1
TGTGCCAGCAGCAACGGTGGGCTAGCGGAAGCCTACGAGCAGTACTTC	CASSNGGLAEAYEQYF	TRBD2	16	once	TRBV11-2	TRBJ2-7
TGTGCCAGCAGGGCCGGGCTAAATAACATTCAGTACTTC	CASRAGLNNIQYF	.	13	once	TRBV6-6	TRBJ2-4
TGTGCCAGCAGCGTCGGAGGGAGTTCCCAAGAGACCCAGTACTTC	CASSVGGSSQETQYF	.	15	.	TRBV9	TRBJ2-5
TGCAGCGTCTCACACCTTGGTAACACTGAAGCTTTCTTT	CSVSHLGNTEAFF	.	13	.	TRBV29-1	TRBJ1-1
TGTGCCAGCAGGGACAGCTACTATGGCTACACCTTC	CASRDSYYGYTF	.	12	.	TRBV2	TRBJ1-2
TGTGCCAGCAGTTACTCGAGTGACTTGTCCTACAATGAGCAGTTCTTC	CASSYSSDLSYNEQFF	.	16	.	TRBV6-5	TRBJ2-1
TGTGCTAGCAGCGTATCACAGGGTTACGAGCAGTACTTC	CASSVSQGYEQYF	.	13	.	TRBV7-7	TRBJ2-7
TGTGCCAGCAGTTACTCGTTAAAGGGCCAGGGTGAGCAGTTCTTC	CASSYSLKGQGEQFF	.	15	.	TRBV6-5	TRBJ2-1
TGTGCCAGCAGCTTGACGAGGGACACGCGCCGGGAGACCCAGTACTTC	CASSLTRDTRRETQYF	.	16	.	TRBV7-9	TRBJ2-5
TGTGCCAGCAGTTTCCCCGCGCGGGGGGGGACAGATACGCAGTATTTT	CASSFPARGGTDTQYF	TRBD2	16	.	TRBV28	TRBJ2-3
TGTGCCAGCAGCTTAGGAGGTGTGTTCGATGAGCAGTTCTTC	CASSLGGVFDEQFF	.	14	.	TRBV7-7	TRBJ2-1
TGTGCCAGCAGTTACGGGACCACCTTGGGAGATACGCAGTATTTT	CASSYGTTLGDTQYF	.	15	.	TRBV6-5	TRBJ2-3
TGTGCCAGCAGCCTACATCCGGGACTAGCGGGAGGTATCGACGACGAGCAGTACTTC	CASSLHPGLAGGIDDEQYF	TRBD2	19	.	TRBV7-2	TRBJ2-7
TGTGCCAGCAGTTTGGTCGGGCCTTCAACCTACGAGCAGTACTTC	CASSLVGPSTYEQYF	.	15	.	TRBV27	TRBJ2-7
TGTGCCAGCAGCAGATCGACAGGGTCGGTCCCCGGTGAAGCTTTCTTT	CASSRSTGSVPGEAFF	TRBD1	16	.	TRBV7-9	TRBJ1-1
TGCAGCGTTTTACAGAGGGGGTCCGGGGAGCTGTTTTTT	CSVLQRGSGELFF	.	13	.	TRBV29-1	TRBJ2-2
TGCGCCAGCAGTGATACCGGGACAGGGGACGACACCGGGGAGCTGTTTTTT	CASSDTGTGDDTGELFF	TRBD1	17	.	TRBV10-1	TRBJ2-2